The 24 T cell receptor beta chains below were found in one sample sequenced in a study of cytotoxic CD8 clonotypes in ibrutinib-treated CLL. TCRdb's copy holds only in-frame clones and misses some; the assay was immunoSEQ multiplex PCR. Of 55,000 to 80,000 clones listed, 57% are singletons. The specimen was PBMCs, collected after 12 months of ibrutinib treatment. Receptors were obtained from a human donor with chronic lymphocytic leukemia.

Remarks on this clone: A junction end diverges from the germline sequence, so it may reflect a read error. The rearrangement links TRBV11-2 to TRBJ2-7; 7 nucleotides align to TRBD2. Germline V gene lookup returns CDR1 SGHAT and CDR2 FQNNGV. The CDR3 is 13 amino acids. The CDR3 DNA reads TGTGCCAGCAGCCCAGGGCCTAGCGGAGACTCTGGGTTC. Its protein is CASSPGPSGDSGF.

The genes are TRBV7-9 and TRBJ2-5, with a weak D call TRBD1 (5 bases). This CDR3 has 14 residues. Trimming took 5 bases from V and 5 from J, leaving 15 bases between them. Looked up from germline, CDR1 is SEHNR and CDR2 is FQNEAQ (reference sequence). The CDR3 DNA is TGTGCCAGCAGCACCACAGGTCCAGGGGAGACCCAGTACTTC. Translated: CASSTTGPGETQYF.

In this sample, this clone turned up a few times. The chain links TRBV29-1 to TRBJ1-5; TRBD1 aligns across 7 bases. The V and J ends lost 6 bases and 5 bases, in that order; junction bases with no gene match: 7. CDR1 and CDR2 from the germline V gene are SQVTM and ANQGSEA. The length of the CDR3 is 13 residues. CDR3 in amino acids: CSVGRGRDQPQHF. CDR3 DNA: TGCAGCGTCGGGAGGGGGCGAGATCAGCCCCAGCATTTT.

The V and J genes are TRBV7-9 and TRBJ2-2; D unclear. Germline V gene data show CDR1 as SEHNR and CDR2 as FQNEAQ (reference sequence). V lost 5 bases and J 1 base, leaving 5 bases between the germline ends. CDR3 length: 13 residues. This CDR3 is CASSPQNTGELFF. The CDR3 nucleotides read TGTGCCAGCAGCCCGCAGAACACCGGGGAGCTGTTTTTT.

This chain uses TRBV6-5 with TRBJ2-5; D possibly corresponds to TRBD1 (5 bases). The germline CDR1 and CDR2 sequences are MNHEY and SVGAGI. V lost 5 bases to trimming and J lost 5 bases, with 12 bases between them. The CDR3 contains 13 residues. The chain's CDR3 is CASSRQGRETQYF. The CDR3 DNA sequence: TGTGCCAGCAGTAGGCAGGGAAGGGAGACCCAGTACTTC.

The chain uses TRBV5-1 and TRBJ2-5; D ambiguous. Trimming took off 0 bases at V and 2 bases at J, with 2 bases between the two ends. This CDR3 has 12 amino acids. CDR1 and CDR2 (germline): SGHRS, YFSETQ. The CDR3 spells CASSLGQETQYF. Here the CDR3 DNA reads TGCGCCAGCAGCTTGGGGCAAGAGACCCAGTACTTC.

The chain carries TRBV11-2 and TRBJ2-3; TRBD2 agrees at 16 bases. V was clipped by 5 bases and J by 4 bases; unmatched bases: 9. The length of the CDR3 is 18 residues. CDR1 and CDR2 (germline): SGHAT, FQNNGV. The CDR3: CASSRGTSGRARADTQYF. In DNA, the CDR3 is TGTGCCAGCAGCAGAGGGACTAGCGGGAGGGCCAGGGCAGATACGCAGTATTTT.

The chain has TRBV28 and TRBJ1-4, with TRBD1 as a possible D gene (5 bases). The CDR3 consists of 14 residues. Trimming took 3 bases from V and 4 from J, leaving 9 bases between them. The germline V gene encodes CDR1 MDHEN and CDR2 SYDVKM. The CDR3 DNA follows: TGTGCCAGCAGTTTCGGGGGAAGTAATGAAAAACTGTTTTTT. Translated, it gives CASSFGGSNEKLFF.

This clone has only one observation. The rearrangement uses TRBV7-2 and TRBJ2-2; tentative D call: TRBD1 (6 bases). CDR1 and CDR2 (germline): SGHTA, FQGNSA. Trimming shortened V by 1 base and J by 6 bases, and 18 bases separated the two germline ends. The CDR3 totals 17 residues. The CDR3 nucleotides read TGTGCCAGCAGCTTAGTAGTCTGGGTCGGACAGTCCGGGGAGCTGTTTTTT. Protein product: CASSLVVWVGQSGELFF.

This clone occurred a few times. J is TRBJ1-6 and V is TRBV10-3; the D gene is possibly TRBD1 (5 bases). The length of the CDR3 is 13 residues. V was clipped by 8 bases and J by 9 bases, with 14 bases between them. Germline assignment: CDR1 ENHRY and CDR2 SYGVKD. As DNA, the CDR3 is TGTGCCATCTCCGCCAGGGAAGGTTCACCCCTCCACTTT. Translated: CAISAREGSPLHF.

This clone was observed a few times. One junction end disagrees with the germline gene, perhaps due to a read error. The V gene is TRBV20-1, the J gene TRBJ2-7; D possibly matches TRBD1 or TRBD2 (5 bases each). This CDR3 is 11 amino acids long. Germline CDR1 DFQATT, CDR2 SNEGSKA (reference sequence). The CDR3 sequence is CSARSGTREAF. In DNA, the CDR3 is TGCAGTGCACGATCCGGGACCCGAGAAGCCTTC.

With regard to this clone: Since a much larger clone is just one base distant, this may be a read error. Other DNA sequences of this sample code for an identical CDR3. V is TRBV6-5 and J is TRBJ1-1; D is undetermined. The CDR3 has 13 amino acids. With 0 bases removed from V and 1 base from J, the gap between germline ends came to 3 bases. Germline V gives CDR1 MNHEY, CDR2 SVGAGI. The CDR3 region is CASSYSQNTEAFF. The CDR3 DNA reads TGTGCCAGCAGTTACTCACAGAACACTGAAGCTTTCTTT.

There are many counts of this clone. This chain uses TRBV14 with TRBJ2-7; perhaps D is TRBD1 or TRBD2 (5 bases each). V gave up 1 base and J gave up 10 bases, with 11 bases separating them. Germline CDR1 is SGHDN and CDR2 is FVKESK. The CDR3 has 12 residues. The CDR3 loop is CASSQAVGAQYF. The CDR3 nucleotides read TGTGCCAGCAGCCAAGCCGTCGGGGCCCAGTACTTC.

This sequence joins TRBV6-5 and TRBJ1-2, with no clear D. This CDR3 region has 14 residues. CDR1 and CDR2 from the germline V gene are MNHEY and SVGAGI. Trimming left V 7 bases short and J 1 base short, with 13 bases between. The CDR3 sequence: CASTDITVNYGYTF. CDR3 bases: TGTGCCAGCACCGACATTACAGTTAACTATGGCTACACCTTC.

The rearrangement uses TRBV9 and TRBJ2-3, with D maybe TRBD2 (7 bases). The ends were cut back, 2 bases at V and 3 bases at J, with 13 bases in the middle. The CDR3 sequence is 15 residues long. Germline V gives CDR1 SGDLS, CDR2 YYNGEE. CDR3 loop: CASSVGGRGTDTQYF. Here the CDR3 DNA reads TGTGCCAGCAGCGTCGGGGGGCGAGGAACAGATACGCAGTATTTT.

The chain has TRBV5-6 and TRBJ1-4; 8 bases map to TRBD1. J gave up 8 bases and V 4 bases, and 13 bases lay outside the gene matches. The CDR3 has 16 residues. Germline CDR1 and CDR2: SGHDT and YYEEEE. CDR3 region: CASSTTLTGAPEKLFF. DNA of the CDR3: TGTGCCAGCAGCACAACCCTGACAGGGGCACCGGAAAAACTGTTTTTT.

Many counts were recorded for this clone. The sample carries other DNA sequences with the same CDR3. The chain uses TRBV18 and TRBJ1-1; tentative D call: TRBD1 (5 bases). The germline CDR1 and CDR2 sequences are KGHSH and LQKENI. This CDR3 region has 13 residues. V was pared by 2 bases and J by 1 base, with 5 bases between. The CDR3 spells CASSPGANTEAFF. As DNA, the CDR3 is TGTGCCAGCTCACCAGGGGCGAACACTGAAGCTTTCTTT.

The rearrangement links TRBV29-1 to TRBJ1-4; D may be TRBD1 (6 bases). CDR1 SQVTM and CDR2 ANQGSEA come from the germline V gene. V lost 6 bases and J lost 7, with 18 bases in between. This CDR3 region has 14 residues. CDR3 sequence: CSVLLGGRGEKLFF. The DNA of the CDR3 is TGCAGCGTCCTCTTAGGGGGGAGAGGTGAAAAACTGTTTTTT.

J is TRBJ2-1 and V is TRBV18; TRBD2 agrees at 13 bases. The germline CDR1 and CDR2 sequences are KGHSH and LQKENI. V lost 6 bases, J lost 9 bases, and 8 bases stayed unmatched. The CDR3 runs to 15 residues. CDR3 bases: TGTGCCAGCTCCCTAGGACTAGCGGGAGAGGGTGAGCAGTTCTTC. Translation gives CASSLGLAGEGEQFF. Combining the CDR3 with reference TRBV18 and TRBJ2-1 gives the whole variable domain NAGVMQNPRHLVRRRGQEARLRCSPMKGHSHVYWYRQLPEEGLKFMVYLQKENIIDESGMPKERFSAEFPKEGPSILRIQQVVRGDSAAYFCASSLGLAGEGEQFFGPGTRLTVL.

This clone was detected only a few times. This chain connects TRBV7-2 to TRBJ1-1; no clear D. The CDR3 extends over 13 amino acids. The germline gives CDR1 SGHTA, CDR2 FQGNSA. Trimming pared 6 bases from V and 6 bases from J, leaving 14 bases between. The CDR3 region is CASSQPPTSEAFF. The DNA of the CDR3 is TGTGCCAGCAGTCAACCTCCAACCTCTGAAGCTTTCTTT.

V gene TRBV6-1 combines with J gene TRBJ1-3; 7 bases match TRBD1. The CDR3 is made up of 15 amino acids. Germline trimming cut 8 bases from V and 3 bases from J; bases unmatched to any gene: 10. The germline V gene encodes CDR1 MNHNS and CDR2 SASEGT. This CDR3 is CASRGTATIGNTIYF. CDR3 DNA sequence: TGTGCCAGCCGTGGGACAGCGACGATTGGAAACACCATATATTTT.

The genes are TRBV28 and TRBJ2-7; weak D call: TRBD2 (6 bases). Germline assignment: CDR1 MDHEN and CDR2 SYDVKM. The CDR3 extends over 14 amino acids. V was clipped by 6 bases and J by 0 bases, with 12 bases between them. The CDR3 DNA sequence: TGTGCCAGCAGGGGGGGACGGAGCTCCTACGAGCAGTACTTC. Protein sequence: CASRGGRSSYEQYF.

This chain uses TRBV6-5 with TRBJ1-5, with 7 bases that match TRBD1. J was trimmed by 2 bases and V by 4 bases; bases with no gene match: 5. The CDR3 length is 15 residues. CDR1 and CDR2 from the germline V gene are MNHEY and SVGAGI. CDR3 amino acids: CASSSTGTGNQPQHF. The DNA for the CDR3 is TGTGCCAGCAGTTCCACAGGGACAGGCAATCAGCCCCAGCATTTT.

This clone occurred a few times. This chain connects TRBV7-2 to TRBJ2-5; 9 bases fit TRBD1. Per the germline V gene, CDR1 is SGHTA and CDR2 is FQGNSA. The CDR3 runs 17 residues. V lost 1 base and J lost 0; bases outside the gene matches: 6. The CDR3 protein is CASSLDRGRGYQETQYF. As DNA, the CDR3 is TGTGCCAGCAGCTTAGACAGGGGGCGCGGGTACCAAGAGACCCAGTACTTC. The whole variable domain, filled in from reference TRBV7-2 and TRBJ2-5, reads GAGVSQSPSNKVTEKGKDVELRCDPISGHTALYWYRQSLGQGLEFLIYFQGNSAPDKSGLPSDRFSAERTGGSVSTLTIQRTQQEDSAVYLCASSLDRGRGYQETQYFGPGTRLLVL.